The source of this T cell receptor beta chain is a study of T cell changes during pregnancy in multiple sclerosis. Sequenced by immunoSEQ multiplex PCR; TCRdb stores in-frame clones only, minus some. There are fewer than 110,000 clones in the sample; 80% to 95% occur only once, and 0.78% lies in the top ten. The length of the CDR3 is 15 residues. The junction had 4 bases not matched to a gene; V was cut back by 2 bases and J by 4 bases. In germline, CDR1 is MNHNS, CDR2 SASEGT. The input for sequencing was peripheral blood, taken in the third trimester of pregnancy. The clonotype comes from a female donor in good health, enrolled as a control in a pregnancy study. The chain has TRBV6-1 and TRBJ1-1; 10 bases line up with TRBD1. The CDR3 DNA reads as TGTGCCAGCAGTGAACCATGGACAGGGGGCACTGAAGCTTTCTTT. Its protein is CASSEPWTGGTEAFF.